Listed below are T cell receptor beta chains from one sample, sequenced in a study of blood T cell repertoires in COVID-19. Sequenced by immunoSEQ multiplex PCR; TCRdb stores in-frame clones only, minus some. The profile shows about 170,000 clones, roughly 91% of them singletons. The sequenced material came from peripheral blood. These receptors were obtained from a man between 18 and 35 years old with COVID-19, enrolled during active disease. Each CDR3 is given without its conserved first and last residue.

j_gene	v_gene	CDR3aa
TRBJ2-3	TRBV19	ASSIPPLAGGPIPTDTQY
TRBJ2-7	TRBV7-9	ASSQGGDRVPGEQY
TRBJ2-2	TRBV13	ASGLGQGLAGELF
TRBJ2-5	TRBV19	ASSMPTSGRASETQY
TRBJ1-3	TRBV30	AWSRTGTSGNTIY
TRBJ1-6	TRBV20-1	SASNREGSPLH
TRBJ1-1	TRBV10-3	AISESFYRGQRQNTEAF
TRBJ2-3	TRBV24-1	ATSDSGTSGSHRPDTQY
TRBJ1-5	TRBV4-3	ASSPDVGNNQPQH
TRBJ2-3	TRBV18	ASSPGLGGNTDTQY
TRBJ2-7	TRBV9	ASSAQGREQY
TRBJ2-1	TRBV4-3	ASSQGEAWNEQF
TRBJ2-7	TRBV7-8	ASSPASLYEQY
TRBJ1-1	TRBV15	ATSRDGGMNTEAF
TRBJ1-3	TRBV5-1	ASSPGTASGNTIY
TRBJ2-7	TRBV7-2	ASSGQGLAGYEQY
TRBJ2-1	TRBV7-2	ASNIYNEQF
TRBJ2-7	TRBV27	ASSFEASGSYEQY
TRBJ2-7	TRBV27	ASSLSPGSSYEQY
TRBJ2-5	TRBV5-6	ASSRGLVQETQY
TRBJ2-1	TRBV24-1	ATTGDRGNEQF
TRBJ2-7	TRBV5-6	ASSLGLAVKGDEQY
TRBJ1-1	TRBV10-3	AISDSGSTEAF
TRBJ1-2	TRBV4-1	ASSQANRAGSGYT
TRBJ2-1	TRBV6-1	ASSVSGTSGILEQF
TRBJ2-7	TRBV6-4	ASSDSLLEQY
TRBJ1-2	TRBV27	ASSPQGQGVDGYT
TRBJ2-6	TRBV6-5	ASSYSVGGGANVLT
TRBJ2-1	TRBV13	ASSFGGRAAYNEQF
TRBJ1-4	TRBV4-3	ASSPGQGGNEKLF
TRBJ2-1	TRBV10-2	ASSEFSSSYNEQF
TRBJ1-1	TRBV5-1	ASSPAGGRGTEAF
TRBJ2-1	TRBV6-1	ASSDDRGWYNEQF